This T cell receptor beta chain was found in a study of blood T cell repertoires in COVID-19. Across the study: Sites across the United States, Italy and Spain contributed samples from acute and convalescent COVID-19.

Study processing details: From reference gene primer amplification, estimates of nucleated cell counts were derived. Only in-frame clones appear in the TCRdb table, and some are missing; sequencing was by immunoSEQ multiplex PCR. Clonal size and the V and J genes are those of that table, whereas D and trimming came from the DNA. The data hold around 140,000 clones, with roughly 90% observed a single time. The CDR3 runs 15 residues. CDR1 is MGHRA, CDR2 YSYEKL, per germline. V was clipped by 0 bases and J by 10 bases, with 13 bases between them. Sequenced material: peripheral blood. The source is a woman in her fifties or sixties with acute or convalescent COVID-19. The gene calls are TRBV4-1 and TRBJ1-6; D perhaps matches TRBD1 (5 bases). CDR3 region: CASSQDRAPGSPLHF. The CDR3 nucleotides are TGCGCCAGCAGCCAAGATAGGGCCCCAGGGTCACCCCTCCACTTT.